This is a list of T cell receptor beta chains from one sample in a study of T cells in Graves' hyperthyroidism and ophthalmopathy. One entry per CDR3 protein results from TCRdb running MiXCR on the multiplex PCR reads. This sample carries hundreds of thousands of distinct CDR3 sequences, approximately 14% of them seen once, and the ten largest clones take 9.5% to 15%. Sequenced sample: blood. The receptors stem from a woman aged 45-65 years with Graves' ophthalmopathy. Each CDR3 is given with its conserved first and last residue. A D gene is named only where the DNA matches it firmly. Size is omitted from some rows. Given values are once, few, many or a class for expanded clones.

>few|TRBV6-2/TRBV6-3|TRBJ2-1|TRBD2
TGTGCCAGCAGTTACTCGTGGACTAGCGGAACAAATGAGCAGTTCTTC
CASSYSWTSGTNEQFF
>many|TRBV6-2/TRBV6-3|TRBJ1-2|TRBD1
TGTGCCAGCAGTTACGCCTTACGGGGACAGGGGGCGAGTGGCTACACCTTC
CASSYALRGQGASGYTF
>few|TRBV24-1|TRBJ2-4|TRBD1
TGTGCCACCACCGGGACAGGGACCAAAAACATTCAGTACTTC
CATTGTGTKNIQYF
>few|TRBV2|TRBJ1-2|-
TGTGCCAGCCTTTCGGCTGGCTACACCTTC
CASLSAGYTF
>many|TRBV12-3/TRBV12-4|TRBJ1-2|-
TGTGCCAGCAGTCTATACGGGGAATTAGGCTACACCTTC
CASSLYGELGYTF
>many|TRBV11-3|TRBJ2-1|-
TGTGCCAGCAGCCTACGGTTGCAGGGGCTTCCCAATGAGCAGTTCTTC
CASSLRLQGLPNEQFF
>few|TRBV6-1|TRBJ2-3|TRBD2
TGTGCCAGCAGAAGACTAGCTACCACAGATACGCAGTATTTT
CASRRLATTDTQYF
>many|TRBV5-1|TRBJ2-7|TRBD1
TGCGCCAGCAGCCTAGATCTACAGGGGAACGAGCAGTACTTC
CASSLDLQGNEQYF
>few|TRBV20-1|TRBJ2-4|TRBD2
TGCAGTGTGAGGGAGGGCAACGCCAAAAACATTCAGTACTTC
CSVREGNAKNIQYF
>many|TRBV7-9|TRBJ2-7|-
TGTGCCAGCAGCCCCCCTCGGGGCCTTAGCTCCTACGAGCAGTACTTC
CASSPPRGLSSYEQYF
>-|TRBV9|TRBJ2-3|-
TGTGCCAGCAGCGGGGCCTCGCGAGGAGATACGCAGTATTTT
CASSGASRGDTQYF
>few|TRBV6-1|TRBJ1-5|TRBD1
TGTGCCAGCAGTCCATCGGCCCCTCAGGACAGGTCTTCAGACCAGCCCCAGCATTTT
CASSPSAPQDRSSDQPQHF
>many|TRBV7-3|TRBJ2-3|TRBD2
TGTGCCAGCAGCTTAACTCTAGCGGGATCCACCACAGATACGCAGTATTTT
CASSLTLAGSTTDTQYF
>many|TRBV3-1|TRBJ2-1|TRBD2
TGTGCCAGCAGCAAAGGGACTAGCGGTTACAATGAGCAGTTCTTC
CASSKGTSGYNEQFF
>-|TRBV6-1|TRBJ1-2|-
TGTGCCAGCAGCTGGGATCCCTGGGGCTACACCTTC
CASSWDPWGYTF
>many|TRBV29-1|TRBJ2-3|-
TGCAGCGCCTCGGCGGGACGCACAGATACGCAGTATTTT
CSASAGRTDTQYF
>many|TRBV12-3/TRBV12-4|TRBJ2-3|TRBD2
TGTGCCAGCAGTTGGACTAGCGGCAGCACAGATACGCAGTATTTT
CASSWTSGSTDTQYF
>many|TRBV5-1|TRBJ2-1|TRBD2
TGCGCCAGCAGCCCGGGACTAGCGGGGAGCTCCTACAATGAGCAGTTCTTC
CASSPGLAGSSYNEQFF
>few|TRBV5-1|TRBJ2-5|TRBD1
TGCGCCAGCAGCTTGACAGGGGAAGAGGCCCAGTACTTC
CASSLTGEEAQYF
>many|TRBV5-1|TRBJ2-7|TRBD2
TGTGCCAGCAGTTTGGTACTAGCGGGCTCCTACGAGCAGTACTTC
CASSLVLAGSYEQYF
>-|TRBV7-3|TRBJ2-2|TRBD2
TGTGCCAGCAGCTTTCCTACTAGCGGCTACACCGGGGAGCTGTTTTTT
CASSFPTSGYTGELFF
>many|TRBV11-2|TRBJ2-5|TRBD1
TGTGCCAGCAGCTTACGTCCCGGGACAGTTTCTGGGGGGACCCAGTACTTC
CASSLRPGTVSGGTQYF
>-|TRBV5-1|TRBJ1-1|-
TGCGCCAGCAGCCCGGACAGCCCCAGGGCTGAAGCTTTCTTT
CASSPDSPRAEAFF
>many|TRBV29-1|TRBJ2-5|-
TGCAGCGTCCGCGGGCCGGCAGAGACCCAGTACTTC
CSVRGPAETQYF
>few|TRBV9|TRBJ2-2|TRBD2
TGTGCCAGCAGCGTAGTAGGACTAGCGGGAGGCTTCACCGGGGAGCTGTTTTTT
CASSVVGLAGGFTGELFF
>-|TRBV19|TRBJ1-5|TRBD1
TGTGCCAGTAATACGGGACAGGCAGGATATAGCAATCAGCCCCAGCATTTT
CASNTGQAGYSNQPQHF
>-|TRBV4-2|TRBJ2-4|TRBD2
TGTGCCAGCAGCCAAATAGCGGGAGGGCCCCGTGACGGCATTCAGTACTTC
CASSQIAGGPRDGIQYF
>many|TRBV12-3/TRBV12-4|TRBJ2-7|TRBD2
TGTGCCAGCAGTGCCAGCGCTAGCGGGAGGGCCTTCTACGAGCAGTACTTC
CASSASASGRAFYEQYF
>many|TRBV28|TRBJ1-2|-
TGTGCCAGCAGCTCGCCGGACTCAGGGCCGCGCTATGGCTACACCTTC
CASSSPDSGPRYGYTF
>many|TRBV7-2|TRBJ2-1|TRBD2
TGTGCCAGCAGCTTTATCGCTAGCGGGAGGGACAATGAGCAGTTCTTC
CASSFIASGRDNEQFF
>-|TRBV29-1|TRBJ2-7|-
TGCAGCGTTGCGATTAACTACGAGCAGTACTTC
CSVAINYEQYF
>many|TRBV27|TRBJ2-7|TRBD1
TGTGCCAGCAGTTCCAACACGGATGACAGGGGCGAGCAGTACTTC
CASSSNTDDRGEQYF